This T cell receptor beta chain was recovered during a study of blood T cell repertoires in COVID-19. On the study more broadly: PBMCs, B-cell-depleted T cells, or T cells provided the cDNA or gDNA that made up the material.

Produced via immunoSEQ multiplex PCR; TCRdb's table is partial and in-frame only. The data show a few hundred thousand clones, around 88% seen once. The CDR3 has 16 amino acids. Unmatched junction bases numbered 5, after V lost 0 bases and J lost 5 bases. In germline, CDR1 is SGHDT, CDR2 YYEEEE. V and J are TRBV5-6 and TRBJ2-3; 11 nucleotides agree with TRBD1. The sample consisted of peripheral blood. This sequence was found in a woman between 45 and 65 years old with acute or convalescent COVID-19. The CDR3 loop is CASSLEGDRGRDTQYF. In DNA, the CDR3 is TGTGCCAGCAGCTTGGAGGGGGACAGGGGGAGAGATACGCAGTATTTT.